A single sample is the source of the 14 T cell receptor beta chains below, sequenced in a study of OX40 agonist ivuxolimab in advanced cancers. Clones were sequenced by immunoSEQ multiplex PCR, and TCRdb holds only the in-frame ones, with some missing. This table holds roughly 71,000 clones, 80% to 90% found once. The sequencing here drew on CD4+ or CD8+ T cells sorted from blood, taken in a trial of the OX40 agonist ivuxolimab. These receptors originate from an adult with an advanced solid tumor such as melanoma, head and neck, liver or kidney cancer.

This chain uses TRBV27 with TRBJ2-7, with D possibly being TRBD1 (5 bases). There are 14 residues in the CDR3. Per the germline V gene, CDR1 is MNHEY and CDR2 is SMNVEV (reference sequence). V lost 5 bases and J 0 bases, leaving 11 bases between the germline ends. This CDR3 reads CASSPQGYSYEQYF. Written as DNA, the CDR3 is TGTGCCAGCAGTCCCCAGGGTTACTCCTACGAGCAGTACTTC.

V and J are TRBV28 and TRBJ2-7, with D uncertain. V was trimmed by 3 bases and J by 7 bases, leaving 7 bases between them. The CDR3 runs to 11 residues. The germline CDR1 and CDR2 sequences are MDHEN and SYDVKM. The chain's CDR3 is CASSFYGEQYF. The CDR3 DNA is TGTGCCAGCAGTTTCTATGGTGAGCAGTACTTC.

This rearrangement joins TRBV7-9 to TRBJ2-4; 14 bases are shared with TRBD2. CDR1 and CDR2 from the germline V gene are SEHNR and FQNEAQ (reference sequence). With 7 bases clipped from V and 1 base from J, the junction kept 12 bases outside the gene matches. The length of the CDR3 is 19 residues. The CDR3 sequence: CASTPPGLAGVGAKNIQYF. CDR3 nucleotide sequence: TGTGCCAGCACCCCACCGGGACTAGCGGGAGTTGGGGCCAAAAACATTCAGTACTTC.

CDR3 loop: CASSLVAGSYNEQFF. In DNA form, the CDR3 reads TGTGCCAGCAGCTTGGTTGCGGGCTCCTACAATGAGCAGTTCTTC. V and J are TRBV5-6 and TRBJ2-1; perhaps TRBD2 as D (5 bases). V lost 0 bases, J lost 0 bases, and 7 bases lay in between. Germline V gene sequence: CDR1 SGHDT, CDR2 YYEEEE. The CDR3 is 15 residues long.

This clone was seen only once. The chain joins TRBV9 to TRBJ2-7; D perhaps matches TRBD2 (6 bases). The CDR3 runs 15 residues. In germline, CDR1 is SGDLS, CDR2 YYNGEE. Trimming took 2 bases from V and 0 from J, leaving 12 bases between them. CDR3 sequence (DNA): TGTGCCAGCAGCGTTACTGGAGGGAGCTCCTACGAGCAGTACTTC. It translates to CASSVTGGSSYEQYF.

This clone was detected only a few times. The rearrangement uses TRBV18 and TRBJ1-4; D is uncertain. CDR1 is KGHSH and CDR2 is LQKENI in the germline V gene. The CDR3 is 14 amino acids. V was shortened by 3 bases and J by 8 bases, with 13 bases between the two germline ends. The CDR3 reads CASSPSGSEEKLFF. For the CDR3, the DNA is TGTGCCAGCTCACCTTCCGGGTCTGAGGAAAAACTGTTTTTT.

The V call is TRBV7-9, the J call TRBJ2-5, with D maybe TRBD1 (6 bases). Germline CDR1 reads SEHNR; CDR2 reads FQNEAQ (reference sequence). This CDR3 is built from 14 residues. Trimming took off 5 bases at V and 0 bases at J, with 10 bases between the two ends. The DNA of the CDR3 is TGTGCCAGCAGCCGAGACAGGTACCAAGAGACCCAGTACTTC. It is translated as CASSRDRYQETQYF.

The V gene is TRBV6-5, the J gene TRBJ2-7; D gene unclear. CDR3 length: 15 residues. The germline V gene encodes CDR1 MNHEY and CDR2 SVGAGI. V lost 2 bases and J 1 base, leaving 12 bases between the germline ends. The CDR3 DNA sequence: TGTGCCAGCAGTTACGGCGGTAGCCAATCCTACGAGCAGTACTTC. It encodes CASSYGGSQSYEQYF.

The J gene is TRBJ1-1, the V gene TRBV28; D is ambiguous. Trimming pared 11 bases from V and 5 bases from J, leaving 21 bases between. The germline gives CDR1 MDHEN, CDR2 SYDVKM. The CDR3 totals 14 residues. CDR3 sequence reads: CAVFFNAEGTEAFF. The DNA for the CDR3 is TGTGCCGTATTCTTTAATGCCGAAGGGACTGAAGCTTTCTTT.

The chain links TRBV7-2 to TRBJ2-2; no firm D call. The CDR3 extends over 13 amino acids. The germline V gene has CDR1 SGHTA and CDR2 FQGNSA. V lost 3 bases and J 4 bases, leaving 6 bases between the germline ends. The CDR3 loop is CASSLDLTGELFF. CDR3 sequence (DNA): TGTGCCAGCAGCTTGGATCTCACCGGGGAGCTGTTTTTT.

The rearrangement uses TRBV19 and TRBJ2-2; D assignment may be TRBD1 or TRBD2 (6 bases each). The CDR3 totals 15 residues. CDR1 and CDR2 from the germline V gene are LNHDA and SQIVND (reference sequence). V gave up 6 bases and J gave up 13 bases, with 24 bases separating them. The CDR3, as DNA: TGTGCCAGTAGGCCCAGGGGAGGCAGAAGGGTTCGGCTGTTTTTT. Encoded protein: CASRPRGGRRVRLFF.

V is TRBV2 and J is TRBJ2-1, with D possibly TRBD2 on 5 matching bases. Trimming removed 3 bases at V and 2 bases at J, with 11 bases between. The CDR3 consists of 15 residues. CDR1 is SNHLY and CDR2 is FYNNEI in the germline V gene. CDR3 amino acids: CASSEASGPYNEQFF. The CDR3 DNA reads TGTGCCAGCAGTGAGGCAAGCGGCCCCTACAATGAGCAGTTCTTC.

This clone showed up just a few times. V is TRBV4-1 and J is TRBJ2-2, with D possibly TRBD1 on 6 matching bases. CDR1 and CDR2 from the germline V gene are MGHRA and YSYEKL. This CDR3 has 15 amino acids. Trimming removed 6 bases from V and 0 bases from J, with 11 bases in between. The CDR3 loop reads CASSRTATNTGELFF. The CDR3 nucleotides read TGCGCCAGCAGTCGGACAGCAACGAACACCGGGGAGCTGTTTTTT.

This chain connects TRBV5-4 to TRBJ2-5, with 11 bases that match TRBD1. The CDR3 has 17 amino acids. CDR1 SGHNT and CDR2 YYREEE come from the germline V gene (reference sequence). V lost 0 bases to trimming and J lost 1 base; unmatched junction nucleotides: 5. The CDR3 loop is CASSLVPGTGGQETQYF. DNA for the CDR3: TGTGCCAGCAGCTTGGTTCCCGGGACAGGGGGCCAAGAGACCCAGTACTTC.